This entry describes one T cell receptor beta chain. Its antigen is unknown. This record comes from a study of blood T cells in healthy people across ages. Findings of the study overall: Long-lived donors had more naive CD4+ cells and higher diversity than aged donors.

PCR was performed a second time for about 7 to 12 cycles using a sample-barcoded 5' primer and a J-beta primer mix. From the 5' RACE reads, TCRdb called clonotypes with MiXCR, one entry per CDR3 protein. The table records approximately 800,000 distinct CDR3 sequences, 56% of them present only once. The CDR3 covers 17 residues. V shed 4 bases and J shed 0 bases, with 18 bases lying between them. From germline, CDR1 is MNHEY and CDR2 SVGEGT. The gene calls are TRBV6-2 or TRBV6-3 and TRBJ1-2; D is possibly TRBD1 (5 bases). The specimen sequenced was blood. The clonotype comes from a man aged 35 to 55 in good health. CDR3 in DNA: TGTGCCAGCAGTTTCTCGACAGCCCGGGACCCTAACTATGGCTACACCTTC. Its protein is CASSFSTARDPNYGYTF.